This passage covers 28 T cell receptor beta chains from one sample sequenced in a study of cytomegalovirus exposure and HLA in healthy donors. In the PCR, 60 Vbeta and 13 Jbeta primers were used. The repertoire was sequenced with immunoSEQ multiplex PCR; TCRdb's copy has only in-frame clones and lacks some. The repertoire holds about 190,000 clones, 65% to 90% seen once, with around 0.34% in the top ten. The sample was PBMCs. The receptors come from a woman in her thirties in good health and CMV-seronegative.

The CDR3 sequence is CASSLDAGYEQYF. The CDR3 DNA is TGTGCCAGCAGCTTAGATGCGGGGTACGAGCAGTACTTC. The chain links TRBV11-3 to TRBJ2-7; D might be TRBD2 (6 bases). CDR1 is SGHNT and CDR2 is YENEEA in the germline V gene. The ends were cut back, 0 bases at V and 4 bases at J, with 7 bases in the middle. This CDR3 comprises 13 residues.

The V and J genes are TRBV6-5 and TRBJ1-2; tentative D call: TRBD1 (5 bases). V lost 2 bases and J 8 bases, leaving 12 bases between the germline ends. The CDR3 length is 13 residues. Germline loops: CDR1 MNHEY, CDR2 SVGAGI. CDR3 bases: TGTGCCAGCAGTTACAGGGGCTTGGAGGGCTACACCTTC. Translation: CASSYRGLEGYTF.

This chain uses TRBV5-6 with TRBJ1-3, with D possibly being TRBD1 (5 bases). This CDR3 has 17 residues. The V end lost 0 bases, the J end lost 0 bases, and 13 bases lay between the germline ends. Germline CDR1 is SGHDT and CDR2 is YYEEEE. DNA of the CDR3: TGTGCCAGCAGCTTGGCCGGGGGTTTCCTCTCTGGAAACACCATATATTTT. Protein product: CASSLAGGFLSGNTIYF.

This clone has a single count. V gene TRBV28 combines with J gene TRBJ2-7, with TRBD1 matching 7 bases. CDR1 MDHEN and CDR2 SYDVKM come from the germline V gene. CDR3 length: 15 residues. V lost 5 bases, J lost 2 bases, and 9 bases stayed unmatched. CDR3 nucleotides: TGTGCCAGCAGTAGGGGGACAGTAAGAACCTACGAGCAGTACTTC. This sequence encodes CASSRGTVRTYEQYF.

V and J are TRBV5-8 and TRBJ1-3; D is undetermined. Germline CDR1 SGHTS, CDR2 YDEGEE. Between the trimmed V and J ends, which lost 4 bases and 16 bases, there was a span of 18 bases. This CDR3 region has 12 residues. In nucleotides, the CDR3 is TGTGCCAGCAGCGTGGACCGGTTTGTCTTTTATTTT. Its translation is CASSVDRFVFYF.

This chain uses TRBV28 with TRBJ2-7; 7 bases match TRBD1. The CDR3 totals 15 residues. Looked up from germline, CDR1 is MDHEN and CDR2 is SYDVKM. After removal of 7 bases from V and 3 bases from J, the junction contained 12 bases not matched to a gene. The CDR3 nucleotides are TGTGCCAGCAACCCGAGTGGGGACAGTGTCTACGAGCAGTACTTC. This codes for CASNPSGDSVYEQYF.

The chain carries TRBV6-6 and TRBJ1-1; the D is unclear. The V end was cut by 0 bases, the J end by 11 bases, with 13 bases between. CDR3 length: 13 amino acids. The V gene's germline CDR1 is MNHNY and CDR2 SVGAGI (reference sequence). The CDR3 is CASSYSWREMAFF. In DNA, the CDR3 is TGTGCCAGCAGTTACTCGTGGAGGGAGATGGCTTTCTTT.

V and J are TRBV19 and TRBJ2-2, with a tentative D call TRBD2 (6 bases). The CDR3 sequence is 16 residues long. V was cut by 3 bases and J by 1 base, with 12 bases left in between. Germline loops: CDR1 LNHDA, CDR2 SQIVND (reference sequence). CDR3 nucleotides: TGTGCCAGTAGTATCGATTGGCGGGGGAACACCGGGGAGCTGTTTTTT. This translates into CASSIDWRGNTGELFF.

The DNA for the CDR3 is TGCGCCAGCAAAGAACTAGCGGGGGCTGATACGCAGTATTTT. Translation: CASKELAGADTQYF. The rearrangement uses TRBV5-1 and TRBJ2-3, with 11 bases identical to TRBD2. In germline, CDR1 is SGHRS, CDR2 YFSETQ. V lost 6 bases, J lost 6 bases, and 6 bases stayed unmatched. The CDR3 length is 14 residues.

In this sample, this clone turned up a few times. This chain uses TRBV2 with TRBJ2-7, with TRBD2 identical over 8 bases. Trimming at V came to 5 bases and at J to 4 bases, leaving 4 bases not matched to a gene. In germline, CDR1 is SNHLY, CDR2 FYNNEI. The CDR3 contains 13 residues. The CDR3 DNA follows: TGTGCCAGCAGTCTAGCGGGCCTGTACGAGCAGTACTTC. It codes for CASSLAGLYEQYF.

The chain uses TRBV6-6 and TRBJ2-5; 10 bases are shared with TRBD2. CDR3 length: 13 amino acids. Germline lookup yields CDR1 MNHNY and CDR2 SVGAGI (reference sequence). V was clipped by 11 bases and J by 2 bases; unmatched bases: 5. In DNA, the CDR3 is TGTGCCGCCGCACTAGCGGGGCAAGAGACCCAGTACTTC. Protein product: CAAALAGQETQYF.

The V gene is TRBV5-4, the J gene TRBJ2-2; 13 positions agree with TRBD2. The CDR3 is made up of 17 amino acids. Germline trimming cut 4 bases from V and 6 bases from J; bases unmatched to any gene: 9. Germline V gives CDR1 SGHNT, CDR2 YYREEE (reference sequence). The CDR3 coding sequence is TGTGCCAGCAGCCCAGGGACTAGCGGGAACCAACCCGGGGAGCTGTTTTTT. Translation: CASSPGTSGNQPGELFF. The variable domain in full, completed from reference TRBV5-4 and TRBJ2-2, reads ETGVTQSPTHLIKTRGQQVTLRCSSQSGHNTVSWYQQALGQGPQFIFQYYREEENGRGNFPPRFSGLQFPNYSSELNVNALELDDSALYLCASSPGTSGNQPGELFFGEGSRLTVL.

The chain employs TRBV28 and TRBJ2-5, with 7 bases identical to TRBD2. With 2 bases clipped from V and 6 bases from J, the junction kept 6 bases outside the gene matches. Germline values: CDR1 MDHEN, CDR2 SYDVKM. The CDR3 has 14 amino acids. CDR3 protein: CASSLTGGRQTQYF. The CDR3 DNA reads as TGTGCCAGCAGTTTAACGGGGGGAAGGCAGACCCAGTACTTC.

The chain employs TRBV6-5 and TRBJ2-3, with 12 bases matching TRBD2. Looked up from germline, CDR1 is MNHEY and CDR2 is SVGAGI. The V segment lost 2 bases and the J segment 5 bases; nucleotides outside the gene matches: 5. The CDR3 length is 16 residues. CDR3 DNA sequence: TGTGCCAGCAGTTACCTAGCGGGAGGGCCTATAGATACGCAGTATTTT. It translates to CASSYLAGGPIDTQYF.

Worth noting for this clone: Other DNA sequences in the same sample also yield this CDR3. This chain joins TRBV9 and TRBJ2-1; 11 bases are shared with TRBD2. Germline V gene data show CDR1 as SGDLS and CDR2 as YYNGEE. The CDR3 is made up of 15 amino acids. V shed 4 bases, J shed 4 bases, and the junction held 4 bases outside the gene matches. The CDR3, as DNA: TGTGCCAGCAGCCCGACTAGCGGGGATTACAATGAGCAGTTCTTC. Translated, it gives CASSPTSGDYNEQFF.

The CDR3 DNA reads as TGCGCCAGCAGCTTTCAGCGGGAGCAGTACTTC. As protein: CASSFQREQYF. The J gene is TRBJ2-7, the V gene TRBV5-1; possibly TRBD2 for D (5 bases). Germline V gene data show CDR1 as SGHRS and CDR2 as YFSETQ. V dropped 2 bases and J dropped 7 bases, with 7 bases sitting between them. The CDR3 consists of 11 residues.

J is TRBJ2-7 and V is TRBV28; TRBD1 matches at 9 bases. Trimming at V came to 5 bases and at J to 5 bases, leaving 7 bases not matched to a gene. The germline gives CDR1 MDHEN, CDR2 SYDVKM. The CDR3 runs to 14 residues. In nucleotides, the CDR3 is TGTGCCAGCAGTAAACCGGGACAGGGCCACGAGCAGTACTTC. Translation: CASSKPGQGHEQYF.

V and J are TRBV19 and TRBJ2-2, with D perhaps TRBD1 (5 bases). This CDR3 has 14 residues. Trimming stripped 4 bases from V and 1 base from J, with 7 bases between. CDR1 and CDR2 (germline): LNHDA, SQIVND (reference sequence). CDR3 DNA: TGTGCCAGTAGTACCCAGGGGAACACCGGGGAGCTGTTTTTT. Residues: CASSTQGNTGELFF.

This rearrangement joins TRBV6-5 to TRBJ2-5; TRBD1 matches 11 bases. Germline CDR1 MNHEY, CDR2 SVGAGI. CDR3 length: 15 residues. V lost 8 bases, J lost 5 bases, and 10 bases stayed unmatched. CDR3 nucleotide sequence: TGTGCCAGCTTTAGGACAGGGGGCTTTTGGGAGACCCAGTACTTC. Translated: CASFRTGGFWETQYF.

V usage is TRBV2 and J usage is TRBJ2-3; the match to TRBD2 covers 10 bases. CDR1 SNHLY and CDR2 FYNNEI come from the germline V gene. The J segment lost 1 base and the V segment lost 6 bases, leaving 4 bases of the junction unmatched. The CDR3 spans 15 residues. The CDR3 nucleotides read TGTGCCAGCAGAGCAACTAGCGGGGGCACAGATACGCAGTATTTT. It codes for CASRATSGGTDTQYF.

V is TRBV9 and J is TRBJ2-5; 10 nucleotides match TRBD1. Germline values: CDR1 SGDLS, CDR2 YYNGEE. The CDR3 is 16 residues long. After removal of 2 bases from V and 4 bases from J, the junction contained 8 bases not matched to a gene. CDR3 bases: TGTGCCAGCAGCGTCGGGACAGGGGTAGTGGGAGAGACCCAGTACTTC. Translation: CASSVGTGVVGETQYF.

The chain recombines TRBV18 with TRBJ2-1; D is possibly TRBD2 (5 bases). V lost 1 base to trimming and J lost 7 bases, with 14 bases between them. The germline V gene has CDR1 KGHSH and CDR2 LQKENI. The CDR3 sequence is 15 residues long. The CDR3 DNA sequence: TGTGCCAGCTCACCACTCAGTGGGCCGGGAAATGAGCAGTTCTTC. As protein: CASSPLSGPGNEQFF.

The J gene is TRBJ1-5, the V gene TRBV9, with no clear D. Trimming left V 4 bases short and J 2 bases short, with 13 bases between. The CDR3 length is 15 residues. CDR1 is SGDLS, CDR2 YYNGEE, per germline. In DNA form, the CDR3 reads TGTGCCAGCAGCCGCGACATATTCGGCAATCAGCCCCAGCATTTT. This gives the protein CASSRDIFGNQPQHF.

The V and J genes are TRBV6-6 and TRBJ1-2; 10 positions agree with TRBD1. Germline values: CDR1 MNHNY, CDR2 SVGAGI (reference sequence). V lost 8 bases, J lost 5 bases, and 8 bases stayed unmatched. The CDR3 totals 14 residues. The CDR3 DNA reads as TGTGCCAGCGGCGACAGGGGGCCTGAATATGGCTACACCTTC. This translates into CASGDRGPEYGYTF.

The gene calls are TRBV5-1 and TRBJ2-1; 8 positions agree with TRBD2. Germline loops: CDR1 SGHRS, CDR2 YFSETQ. This CDR3 is built from 16 residues. With V trimmed by 2 bases and J by 8 bases, 12 bases remained unmatched. CDR3 nucleotide sequence: TGCGCCAGCAGCTTAATAGCGGGATCAACCGGGGATGAGCAGTTCTTC. Translated, it gives CASSLIAGSTGDEQFF.

A few counts support this clone. The chain couples TRBV9 to TRBJ1-1; TRBD1 might be the D (5 bases). The CDR3 runs to 14 residues. Germline V gene sequence: CDR1 SGDLS, CDR2 YYNGEE. The V and J ends lost 1 base and 4 bases respectively, with 11 bases between them. CDR3 bases: TGTGCCAGCAGCGTATCGGGGGGGGGCACTGAAGCTTTCTTT. It translates to CASSVSGGGTEAFF.

The gene calls are TRBV5-5 and TRBJ2-5; maybe TRBD2 (5 bases). V lost 0 bases and J 0 bases, leaving 12 bases between the germline ends. The CDR3 runs to 16 residues. From germline, CDR1 is SGHKS and CDR2 YYEKEE (reference sequence). In nucleotides, the CDR3 is TGTGCCAGCAGCTTGGAGTCTTTCGGGGACCAAGAGACCCAGTACTTC. It encodes CASSLESFGDQETQYF. Looking up the rest from reference TRBV5-5 and TRBJ2-5 gives the full variable domain: DAGVTQSPTHLIKTRGQQVTLRCSPISGHKSVSWYQQVLGQGPQFIFQYYEKEERGRGNFPDRFSARQFPNYSSELNVNALLLGDSALYLCASSLESFGDQETQYFGPGTRLLVL.

The chain uses TRBV9 and TRBJ2-1; 7 positions agree with TRBD2. This CDR3 contains 13 residues. V gave up 3 bases and J gave up 3 bases; unmatched junction bases: 0. Germline V gene lookup returns CDR1 SGDLS and CDR2 YYNGEE. The CDR3 DNA reads as TGTGCCAGCAGCGGGGGGGGCTACAATGAGCAGTTCTTC. This codes for CASSGGGYNEQFF.